The 5 T cell receptor beta chains presented below share a single source sample, sequenced in a study of blood T cell repertoires in COVID-19. Measured with immunoSEQ multiplex PCR; TCRdb has only the in-frame clones, and not every one. The sample shows about 150,000 clones, 82% of them seen only once. Sequenced material: peripheral blood. These receptors came from a human donor with acute or convalescent COVID-19. The donor label of this sample is uncertain.

This clone showed up just once. The rearrangement joins TRBV3-1 (or the pseudogene TRBV3-2) to TRBJ2-4, with 9 nucleotides matching TRBD2. There are 15 residues in the CDR3. Germline-derived CDR1 and CDR2 are LGHDT and YNNKEL (reference sequence). V lost 5 bases to trimming and J lost 8 bases; unmatched junction nucleotides: 10. The CDR3 region has the DNA TGTGCCAGCAGCAGCCCGGGCGGGGGGGCTGACATTCAGTACTTC. Translated, it gives CASSSPGGGADIQYF.

This chain joins TRBV2 and TRBJ1-3, with D perhaps matching TRBD1 (5 bases). Germline V lookup: CDR1 SNHLY, CDR2 FYNNEI. V was shortened by 7 bases and J by 7 bases, with 17 bases between the two germline ends. The CDR3 length is 14 residues. The CDR3 loop reads CASKDSWQANTIYF. The CDR3 nucleotides are TGTGCCAGCAAAGACAGTTGGCAGGCGAACACCATATATTTT. Using reference TRBV2 and TRBJ1-3 for the parts outside the CDR3, the full variable domain is EPEVTQTPSHQVTQMGQEVILRCVPISNHLYFYWYRQILGQKVEFLVSFYNNEISEKSEIFDDQFSVERPDGSNFTLKIRSTKLEDSAMYFCASKDSWQANTIYFGEGSWLTVV.

The rearrangement uses TRBV3-1 (or the pseudogene TRBV3-2) and TRBJ1-3; no clear D gene. This CDR3 contains 15 residues. V dropped 1 base and J dropped 0 bases, with 7 bases sitting between them. CDR1 LGHDT and CDR2 YNNKEL come from the germline V gene (reference sequence). CDR3 nucleotides: TGTGCCAGCAGCCAAGGCGGGCTCTCTGGAAACACCATATATTTT. It yields the protein CASSQGGLSGNTIYF.

This sequence joins TRBV11-2 and TRBJ2-7, with a tentative D call TRBD2 (5 bases). Trimming removed 8 bases from V and 0 bases from J, with 8 bases in between. CDR3 size: 12 residues. Germline V lookup: CDR1 SGHAT, CDR2 FQNNGV. CDR3 region: CASEGSSYEQYF. CDR3 nucleotide sequence: TGTGCCAGCGAGGGCAGCTCCTACGAGCAGTACTTC. Full variable domain (rest looked up from reference TRBV11-2 and TRBJ2-7): EAGVAQSPRYKIIEKRQSVAFWCNPISGHATLYWYQQILGQGPKLLIQFQNNGVVDDSQLPKDRFSAERLKGVDSTLKIQPAKLEDSAVYLCASEGSSYEQYFGPGTRLTVT.

This clone was counted only a few times. The CDR3, as DNA: TGTGCCAGCAGTTCCCCCCGGCCCGACAGGGAACGGGAAAAACTGTTTTTT. This gives the protein CASSSPRPDREREKLFF. The chain recombines TRBV6-2 or TRBV6-3 with TRBJ1-4, with 7 nucleotides matching TRBD1. Germline V gives CDR1 MNHEY, CDR2 SVGEGT. CDR3 length: 17 residues. J lost 8 bases, V lost 4 bases, and 16 bases had no gene match.